The 27 T cell receptor beta chains reported below all come from one sample, sequenced in a study of PD-1 blockade in mismatch repair-deficient tumors. Generated by immunoSEQ multiplex PCR, the TCRdb table keeps only in-frame clones and is missing some. The sample yields roughly 50,000 clones, over 70% seen once. Sequenced material: peripheral blood, taken about 20 weeks after starting pembrolizumab. These receptors were collected from an adult with mismatch repair-deficient cancer.

The CDR3 DNA follows: TGTGCCAGCAGCTTAGCCGGGACAGGAATCTATGGCTACACCTTC. Translation: CASSLAGTGIYGYTF. The chain has TRBV7-9 and TRBJ1-2; 8 nucleotides match TRBD1. CDR1 and CDR2 (germline): SEHNR, FQNEAQ (reference sequence). The CDR3 has 15 residues. J gave up 4 bases and V 0 bases, and 4 bases lay outside the gene matches.

The rearrangement uses TRBV5-4 and TRBJ1-1; maybe TRBD1 (5 bases). Trimming took 1 base from V and 5 from J, leaving 12 bases between them. This CDR3 contains 14 residues. Germline loops: CDR1 SGHNT, CDR2 YYREEE (reference sequence). CDR3 residues: CASSLRTGGTEAFF. The DNA for the CDR3 is TGTGCCAGCAGCTTGAGGACGGGGGGAACTGAAGCTTTCTTT.

The CDR3 is CASIRDRGVVETQYF. CDR3 sequence (DNA): TGTGCCAGCATCCGGGACAGGGGGGTCGTTGAGACCCAGTACTTC. The chain combines TRBV7-8 with TRBJ2-5; 11 bases align to TRBD1. The CDR3 covers 15 residues. V shed 7 bases and J 5 bases; nucleotides not matched to a gene: 9. Per germline, CDR1 SGHVS and CDR2 FQNEAQ.

The chain links TRBV27 to TRBJ2-3; 8 bases are shared with TRBD2. The CDR3 contains 14 residues. CDR1 and CDR2 (germline): MNHEY, SMNVEV (reference sequence). The J segment lost 2 bases and the V segment lost 7 bases, leaving 5 bases of the junction unmatched. As DNA, the CDR3 is TGTGCCAGCACAACTAGCGGAAACACAGATACGCAGTATTTT. Its protein product is CASTTSGNTDTQYF.

The chain links TRBV5-5 to TRBJ1-1; the D is unclear. Trimming took 4 bases from V and 3 from J, leaving 10 bases between them. This CDR3 has 13 amino acids. Germline V CDR1 and CDR2: SGHKS, YYEKEE (reference sequence). The CDR3 reads CASSTKPDTEAFF. CDR3 coding DNA: TGTGCCAGCAGCACCAAACCTGACACTGAAGCTTTCTTT.

Here the CDR3 DNA reads TGTGCCAGCAGCTTAGCAAGGACGGACGGAGGGAGAGCCTACGAGCAGTACTTC. It codes for CASSLARTDGGRAYEQYF. This sequence joins TRBV13 and TRBJ2-7; a possible D gene is TRBD2 (6 bases). V was shortened by 1 base and J by 2 bases, with 21 bases between the two germline ends. The CDR3 spans 18 residues. From germline, CDR1 is PRHDT and CDR2 FYEKMQ (reference sequence).

The CDR3 here is CASSEFVGYTF. As DNA, the CDR3 is TGTGCCAGCAGTGAATTCGTTGGCTACACCTTC. The V gene is TRBV6-1, the J gene TRBJ1-2, with D unclear. This CDR3 has 11 residues. The V end was cut by 2 bases, the J end by 7 bases, with 5 bases between. Germline V gene sequence: CDR1 MNHNS, CDR2 SASEGT.

The chain combines TRBV4-1 with TRBJ1-2; TRBD1 agrees at 8 bases. With 3 bases clipped from V and 4 bases from J, the junction kept 4 bases outside the gene matches. CDR1 MGHRA and CDR2 YSYEKL come from the germline V gene. CDR3 length equals 14 residues. CDR3 coding DNA: TGCGCCAGCAGCCAGACAGGGGTTGCCTATGGCTACACCTTC. This codes for CASSQTGVAYGYTF.

The chain joins TRBV19 to TRBJ1-3; unclear D gene. The germline CDR1 and CDR2 sequences are LNHDA and SQIVND (reference sequence). This CDR3 spans 14 amino acids. Trimming took off 4 bases at V and 4 bases at J, with 11 bases between the two ends. The CDR3 sequence is CASSTSGRGNTIYF. DNA for the CDR3: TGTGCCAGTAGTACTTCGGGTCGCGGAAACACCATATATTTT.

The chain uses TRBV19 and TRBJ2-5, with 7 bases aligning to TRBD2. The trim removed 5 bases at V and 3 bases at J, leaving 6 bases unmatched. The CDR3 loop spans 14 amino acids. Germline V CDR1 and CDR2: LNHDA, SQIVND (reference sequence). As DNA, the CDR3 is TGTGCCAGTAGTTTTCTAGCGGTAAAAGAGACCCAGTACTTC. Translation: CASSFLAVKETQYF. The full variable domain, rest sourced from reference TRBV19 and TRBJ2-5, is DGGITQSPKYLFRKEGQNVTLSCEQNLNHDAMYWYRQDPGQGLRLIYYSQIVNDFQKGDIAEGYSVSREKKESFPLTVTSAQKNPTAFYLCASSFLAVKETQYFGPGTRLLVL.

This clone was observed a few times. The V call is TRBV6-1, the J call TRBJ1-2; D is undetermined. The CDR3 loop spans 11 amino acids. Germline V gives CDR1 MNHNS, CDR2 SASEGT. V was trimmed by 6 bases and J by 2 bases, leaving 4 bases between them. The CDR3 loop reads CASRRNYGYTF. In nucleotides, the CDR3 is TGTGCCAGCAGGAGGAACTATGGCTACACCTTC.

The V gene is TRBV5-8, the J gene TRBJ2-7, with 7 bases aligning to TRBD1. CDR1 is SGHTS and CDR2 is YDEGEE in the germline V gene. This CDR3 has 14 residues. V lost 0 bases and J lost 7; bases outside the gene matches: 7. The CDR3 here is CASSLDRGSGEQYF. CDR3 DNA: TGTGCCAGCAGCTTGGACAGGGGATCTGGGGAGCAGTACTTC.

This chain joins TRBV5-4 and TRBJ2-6; D tentatively fits TRBD1 or TRBD2 (7 bases each). V was clipped by 7 bases and J by 2 bases, with 16 bases between them. The germline gives CDR1 SGHNT, CDR2 YYREEE (reference sequence). This CDR3 is 16 amino acids long. CDR3 nucleotide sequence: TGTGCCAGCGGACGACAGGGAGGGGCTGGGGCCAACGTCCTGACTTTC. Its translation is CASGRQGGAGANVLTF.

The gene calls are TRBV9 and TRBJ2-7; TRBD1 aligns across 9 bases. The CDR3 sequence is 15 residues long. Germline lookup yields CDR1 SGDLS and CDR2 YYNGEE. V gave up 0 bases and J gave up 4 bases; unmatched junction bases: 5. The CDR3 sequence: CASSVGGQGTYEQYF. The DNA for the CDR3 is TGTGCCAGCAGCGTAGGTGGACAGGGGACTTACGAGCAGTACTTC.

The chain carries TRBV19 and TRBJ1-4; the match to TRBD1 covers 7 bases. Germline CDR1 LNHDA, CDR2 SQIVND (reference sequence). This CDR3 is built from 16 residues. V was clipped by 3 bases and J by 3 bases; unmatched bases: 7. CDR3 in DNA: TGTGCCAGTAGTATGGGCAGGGGGGCGGCTAATGAAAAACTGTTTTTT. This codes for CASSMGRGAANEKLFF.

This chain uses TRBV4-3 with TRBJ1-1, with D tentatively TRBD1 (6 bases). The V gene's germline CDR1 is LGHNA and CDR2 YSLEER. Trimming cost V 2 bases and J 6 bases, with 10 bases left between them. This CDR3 has 13 residues. For the CDR3, the DNA is TGCGCCAGCAGCCAAACAGGGAATTCTGAAGCTTTCTTT. Translated, it gives CASSQTGNSEAFF.

The chain links TRBV19 to TRBJ2-5, with 7 bases fitting TRBD1. The germline gives CDR1 LNHDA, CDR2 SQIVND (reference sequence). Losses at the gene ends were 0 bases for V and 3 bases for J; bases not matched to a gene: 10. CDR3 length: 17 residues. The CDR3 DNA reads TGTGCCAGTAGTATAGATAGGCAGGGACAGTTAGAAGAGACCCAGTACTTC. This codes for CASSIDRQGQLEETQYF.

V gene TRBV9 combines with J gene TRBJ2-3; the D gene is possibly TRBD1 (6 bases). CDR1 SGDLS and CDR2 YYNGEE come from the germline V gene. This CDR3 is 15 amino acids long. Trimming removed 0 bases from V and 0 bases from J, with 8 bases in between. This CDR3 reads CASSVADSSTDTQYF. DNA for the CDR3: TGTGCCAGCAGCGTAGCGGACAGCAGCACAGATACGCAGTATTTT. Full variable domain (missing parts from reference TRBV9 and TRBJ2-3): DSGVTQTPKHLITATGQRVTLRCSPRSGDLSVYWYQQSLDQGLQFLIQYYNGEERAKGNILERFSAQQFPDLHSELNLSSLELGDSALYFCASSVADSSTDTQYFGPGTRLTVL.

The rearrangement joins TRBV19 to TRBJ1-2, with TRBD1 identical over 8 bases. The CDR3 covers 15 residues. Germline V gene lookup returns CDR1 LNHDA and CDR2 SQIVND (reference sequence). Germline trimming cut 5 bases from V and 0 bases from J; bases unmatched to any gene: 5. As DNA, the CDR3 is TGTGCCAGTAGTGCCAGACAGGGGCCTAACTATGGCTACACCTTC. Its protein is CASSARQGPNYGYTF.

CDR3 sequence (DNA): TGTGCCAGCAGCCAAGATGTGAGGTCTGGGTACACCTTC. Protein product: CASSQDVRSGYTF. V gene TRBV14 combines with J gene TRBJ1-2; unclear D gene. In germline, CDR1 is SGHDN, CDR2 FVKESK. V lost 0 bases to trimming and J lost 11 bases, with 13 bases between them. The CDR3 sequence is 13 residues long.

The chain has TRBV9 and TRBJ2-1; D unclear. The V gene lost 4 bases and the J gene lost 10 bases, with 18 bases spanning the gap. The CDR3 is 14 amino acids. The germline gives CDR1 SGDLS, CDR2 YYNGEE. The CDR3 DNA is TGTGCCAGCAGCACCTCATCCACTGAGAAGGAGCAGTTCTTC. Amino acids: CASSTSSTEKEQFF.

The CDR3 sequence: CASSLVAGDNEQFF. The CDR3 DNA follows: TGCGCCAGCAGCTTGGTTGCAGGGGACAATGAGCAGTTCTTC. This sequence joins TRBV5-1 and TRBJ2-1, with D perhaps matching TRBD1 (6 bases). Germline values: CDR1 SGHRS, CDR2 YFSETQ. This CDR3 has 14 amino acids. Trimming stripped 0 bases from V and 5 bases from J, with 9 bases between.

This chain uses TRBV2 with TRBJ1-2, with D possibly matching TRBD1 (6 bases). The CDR3 is made up of 14 amino acids. Germline V CDR1 and CDR2: SNHLY, FYNNEI. V was clipped by 5 bases and J by 5 bases, with 15 bases between them. Written as DNA, the CDR3 is TGTGCCAGCAGTCCTGGACAGAGACAATATGGCTACACCTTC. It codes for CASSPGQRQYGYTF.

The rearrangement joins TRBV18 to TRBJ2-1, with D tentatively TRBD2 (6 bases). The germline gives CDR1 KGHSH, CDR2 LQKENI. The CDR3 covers 14 residues. V gave up 5 bases and J gave up 3 bases, with 11 bases separating them. The CDR3 loop reads CASSWGGNYNEQFF. CDR3 in DNA: TGTGCCAGCTCATGGGGAGGTAACTACAATGAGCAGTTCTTC.

In this sample, this clone turned up a few times. The CDR3 reads CASSPGGPYNQPQHF. In DNA form, the CDR3 reads TGTGCCAGCAGCCCAGGTGGGCCGTATAATCAGCCCCAGCATTTT. This chain connects TRBV28 to TRBJ1-5; D gene ambiguous. CDR3 length: 15 amino acids. V lost 6 bases and J 4 bases, leaving 16 bases between the germline ends. The germline V gene has CDR1 MDHEN and CDR2 SYDVKM.

The J gene is TRBJ2-7, the V gene TRBV7-8, with D possibly TRBD2 on 5 matching bases. The V end was cut by 3 bases, the J end by 10 bases, with 28 bases between. Germline values: CDR1 SGHVS, CDR2 FQNEAQ. The CDR3 has 17 amino acids. In nucleotides, the CDR3 is TGTGCCAGCAGCTTCGAACGTGCTGGGGAGACGGCGTATGGACAGTACTTC. Its translation: CASSFERAGETAYGQYF.

V and J are TRBV7-9 and TRBJ2-1; 11 positions agree with TRBD2. Germline V gives CDR1 SEHNR, CDR2 FQNEAQ (reference sequence). The ends lost 3 bases at V and 3 bases at J; junction bases unmatched: 7. The CDR3 is made up of 17 amino acids. CDR3: CASSFPTGTSGYNEQFF. DNA for the CDR3: TGTGCCAGCAGCTTTCCCACCGGGACTAGCGGCTACAATGAGCAGTTCTTC.